The present TCR beta chain was sequenced within a study of beta chain features in type 1 diabetes. Via CD45RO/CCR7/CD25/CD127/CD95/CD27, cells of the CD4+ naive, central memory, regulatory and stem cell-like memory subsets were sorted. About this clone itself: Its antigen is not identified.

Study observations and caveats: Researchers cautioned that cDNA sequencing could over-represent cells with high TCR expression. Sampled from patients, naive, central memory and Treg TCRB repertoires appeared more similar than those sampled from healthy donors. Across all four CD4+ subsets, people with type 1 diabetes showed modestly shorter TCRB CDR3s. PCR might preferentially amplify shorter templates, equally in patients and controls.

Isolated RNA was reverse transcribed in full, so expressed TCRB transcripts were sequenced. Profiling relied on immunoSEQ multiplex PCR, and the TCRdb table lists in-frame clones only, not all of them. The table includes under 300,000 clones, roughly 22% detected once. The CDR3 is made up of 16 amino acids. The germline V and J ends were trimmed by 4 bases and 6 bases, with 19 bases remaining between them. Germline V CDR1 and CDR2: LGHNA, YNFKEQ. The sequence derives from a woman aged 40 to 50 with type 1 diabetes. The source material was naive CD4+ T cells from blood. This chain links TRBV4-2 with TRBJ2-4, with D tentatively TRBD1 (6 bases). CDR3 region: CASSPLYRQAGNIQYF. In nucleotides, the CDR3 is TGTGCCAGCAGCCCTTTGTACCGACAGGCTGGAAACATTCAGTACTTC.